Each of the 5 T cell receptor beta chains below was sequenced from the same sample in a study of cytomegalovirus exposure and HLA in healthy donors. PCR was performed using 60 Vbeta and 13 Jbeta primers. Method: immunoSEQ multiplex PCR; TCRdb's copy keeps in-frame clones and lacks some. The repertoire holds 150,000 to 200,000 clones, over 70% seen once, with approximately 0.47% in the top ten. The sequenced sample was PBMCs. The receptor source for this set is a woman in her fifties or sixties in good health and CMV-seronegative.

V and J are TRBV28 and TRBJ1-1; D uncertain. CDR1 and CDR2 (germline): MDHEN, SYDVKM. The CDR3 covers 15 residues. Trimming shortened V by 8 bases and J by 6 bases, and 22 bases separated the two germline ends. CDR3 DNA: TGTGCCAGCGGCAACCCCGGCGGGTACTTCGCTGAAGCTTTCTTT. Translation: CASGNPGGYFAEAFF.

This clone showed up just a few times. The chain is built from TRBV28 and TRBJ2-2, with 8 nucleotides matching TRBD2. J gave up 6 bases and V 5 bases, and 8 bases lay outside the gene matches. The CDR3 runs to 15 residues. Per germline, CDR1 MDHEN and CDR2 SYDVKM. The DNA for the CDR3 is TGTGCCAGCAGTCGCGGGGGGTTTGAGGCCGGGGAGCTGTTTTTT. Translation: CASSRGGFEAGELFF. Filled out from reference TRBV28 and TRBJ2-2, the complete variable domain reads DVKVTQSSRYLVKRTGEKVFLECVQDMDHENMFWYRQDPGLGLRLIYFSYDVKMKEKGDIPEGYSVSREKKERFSLILESASTNQTSMYLCASSRGGFEAGELFFGEGSRLTVL.

The V and J genes are TRBV5-1 and TRBJ2-1; D might be TRBD1 (6 bases). Germline V CDR1 and CDR2: SGHRS, YFSETQ. There are 14 residues in the CDR3. V gave up 4 bases and J gave up 8 bases, with 16 bases separating them. The CDR3 DNA follows: TGCGCCAGCAGCATAAACAGGGTTTTCGATGAGCAGTTCTTC. It translates to CASSINRVFDEQFF.

This clone was found a few times. V and J are TRBV29-1 and TRBJ2-5; 13 bases map to TRBD2. V was clipped by 5 bases and J by 2 bases; unmatched bases: 5. Germline V CDR1 and CDR2: SQVTM, ANQGSEA. There are 15 residues in the CDR3. The CDR3 DNA is TGCAGCGTTCAACCGGGACTAGCGGGGCAAGAGACCCAGTACTTC. This translates into CSVQPGLAGQETQYF.

The rearrangement links TRBV4-3 to TRBJ2-3, with 11 bases fitting TRBD2. CDR1 and CDR2 from the germline V gene are LGHNA and YSLEER. This CDR3 region has 16 residues. J was trimmed by 7 bases and V by 0 bases; bases with no gene match: 6. The DNA for the CDR3 is TGCGCCAGCAGCCAAGAAATAGCGGGGGGGCCAAATACGCAGTATTTT. Protein sequence: CASSQEIAGGPNTQYF.